A selection of T cell receptor beta chains follows, all from one sample in a study of shared clonotypes between healthy human individuals. The table came from immunoSEQ multiplex PCR; TCRdb's copy has only in-frame clones and leaves some out. This sample has approximately 840,000 clones, with about 97% found just once. Specimen: naive CD8+ T cells sorted from blood. These receptors were taken from a man younger than 45 in good health. CDR3s include the opening cysteine and the closing phenylalanine or tryptophan. Fields, in order: V gene, J gene, clone size, D gene, CDR3 DNA, CDR3 protein. D genes are given only for firm matches. Part of the rows lack a size; the others show once, few, many or a class for expanded clones.

TRBV4-3	TRBJ2-7	-	-	TGCGCCAGCAGCCAAGATCGGACAGCCCCCGGGGAGCAGTACTTC	CASSQDRTAPGEQYF
TRBV19	TRBJ2-5	-	TRBD1	TGTGCCAGTAGTACCGTAGGGACAGTCCAAGAGACCCAGTACTTC	CASSTVGTVQETQYF
TRBV27	TRBJ1-1	-	-	TGTGCCAGCACTACCGGGGGGGGGCGAACTGAAGCTTTCTTT	CASTTGGGRTEAFF
TRBV7-9	TRBJ1-1	once	TRBD1	TGTGCCAGCAGCTTGCCCACAGGGGGCGCTCGTACTGAAGCTTTCTTT	CASSLPTGGARTEAFF
TRBV5-1	TRBJ2-5	-	-	TGCGCCAGCAGCTTTGACAGGTTCAGGGAGACCCAGTACTTC	CASSFDRFRETQYF
TRBV9	TRBJ1-1	-	-	TGTGCCAGCAGCGCGGGGGGAAACACTGAAGCTTTCTTT	CASSAGGNTEAFF
TRBV4-2	TRBJ2-3	-	-	TGTGCCAGCAGCCAAGTCGGAGAAGCTAGCACAGATACGCAGTATTTT	CASSQVGEASTDTQYF
TRBV7-9	TRBJ1-1	-	-	TGTGCCAGCAGCTCCGGTGCGGAAACCATGAACACTGAAGCTTTCTTT	CASSSGAETMNTEAFF
TRBV19	TRBJ2-3	-	TRBD2	TGTGCCACCTCTGGAGCGGGAGGCTACACAGATACGCAGTATTTT	CATSGAGGYTDTQYF
TRBV27	TRBJ2-3	-	-	TGTGCCAGCAGTTGGCTAGGGGATACGCAGTATTTT	CASSWLGDTQYF
TRBV5-1	TRBJ2-1	-	TRBD2	TGCGCCAGCAGCTTTACTAGCGGGAGTGTGGAGCAGTTCTTC	CASSFTSGSVEQFF
TRBV29-1	TRBJ1-2	-	-	TGCAGCGTTGAAGATGTCGGGCCGGCGTATGGCTACACCTTC	CSVEDVGPAYGYTF
TRBV4-1	TRBJ1-5	-	TRBD1	TGCGCCACCTCCGCCACCTGGGACAGAGATCAGCCCCAGCATTTT	CATSATWDRDQPQHF
TRBV7-8	TRBJ1-5	-	TRBD1	TGTGCCAGCAGCTTAGTTTACAGGGGAGGCCATCAGCCCCAGCATTTT	CASSLVYRGGHQPQHF
TRBV7-8	TRBJ2-1	-	TRBD2	TGTGCCAGCAGCTTAGGGACTAGTCTGATTGAGCAGTTCTTC	CASSLGTSLIEQFF
TRBV4-1	TRBJ2-5	-	-	TGCGCCAGCAGCCCTCTGAGCGAACAAGAGACCCAGTACTTC	CASSPLSEQETQYF
TRBV29-1	TRBJ2-3	-	-	TGCAGCGTTGAAGGGGTGGAGGACACAGATACGCAGTATTTT	CSVEGVEDTDTQYF
TRBV2	TRBJ2-7	once	-	TGTGCCATCATGTTAGGGGCCCTCAACGAGCAGTACTTC	CAIMLGALNEQYF
TRBV28	TRBJ1-5	-	-	TGTGCCAGCAGTTGGAGAGGGGTTGTGGGTCAGCCCCAGCATTTT	CASSWRGVVGQPQHF
TRBV9	TRBJ2-2	-	TRBD2	TGTGCCAGCAGCGCCGCCCCGGGACTAGCGCAGAACACCGGGGAGCTGTTTTTT	CASSAAPGLAQNTGELFF
TRBV13	TRBJ2-7	-	-	TGTGCCAGCAGCTTAGCCCGGGACCACTCCTACGAGCAGTACTTC	CASSLARDHSYEQYF
TRBV7-3	TRBJ2-2	-	-	TGTGCCAGCAGCTACTCAACGTTGACAGCACTGAGGGGGGAGCTGTTTTTT	CASSYSTLTALRGELFF
TRBV6-6	TRBJ2-1	-	TRBD2	TGTGCCAGCAGTTACTGGACTAGCGCGGGGTACAATGAGCAGTTCTTC	CASSYWTSAGYNEQFF
TRBV7-2	TRBJ2-1	-	TRBD2	TGTGCCAGCCGACTAGCGGGAGGGCCCAGCTCCTACAATGAGCAGTTCTTC	CASRLAGGPSSYNEQFF
TRBV21-1	TRBJ2-5	once	-	TGTGCCAGCAGCAACGACAGGGGTGGGCAAGAGACCCAGTACTTC	CASSNDRGGQETQYF
TRBV7-8	TRBJ2-7	-	-	TGTGCCAGCAGCTTAAACCCGGGAACCTACGAGCAGTACTTC	CASSLNPGTYEQYF
TRBV7-9	TRBJ1-2	-	-	TGTGCCAGCAGCTTAGGTGTTGGGACGGTTTATGGCTACACCTTC	CASSLGVGTVYGYTF
TRBV27	TRBJ1-1	-	TRBD1	TGTGCCAGCAGTTTAGGGACAGGGGGCAACACTGAAGCTTTCTTT	CASSLGTGGNTEAFF
TRBV27	TRBJ2-1	-	-	TGTGCCAGCAGTCCATCGGGGGACGCCTACAATGAGCAGTTCTTC	CASSPSGDAYNEQFF
TRBV28	TRBJ1-4	-	-	TGTGCCAGCAGTTTATGGACGGACTCAGCGGAAAAACTGTTTTTT	CASSLWTDSAEKLFF
TRBV15	TRBJ2-3	-	TRBD2	TGTGCCACCAGCCCCAGCGGGAGTACAGATACGCAGTATTTT	CATSPSGSTDTQYF
TRBV6-6	TRBJ2-7	-	-	TGTGCCAGCTGTCCAAGGTTGGAGCCCCCCCTCTACGAGCAGTACTTC	CASCPRLEPPLYEQYF
TRBV13	TRBJ2-1	-	TRBD2	TGTGCCAGCAGCTTAGGGTTAGGGGACTACCGAGTGAGTGAGCAGTTCTTC	CASSLGLGDYRVSEQFF
TRBV7-8	TRBJ2-2	-	-	TGTGCCAGCGCCCCCGTACTTACCGGGGAGCTGTTTTTT	CASAPVLTGELFF
TRBV9	TRBJ2-3	-	-	TGTGCCAGCAGCGTAACGTCCCGTACGGACATTACGCAGTATTTT	CASSVTSRTDITQYF
TRBV11-2	TRBJ2-1	-	TRBD2	TGTGCCAGCAGCTTTGCAGCGGGAGAAAACAATGAGCAGTTCTTC	CASSFAAGENNEQFF
TRBV27	TRBJ2-5	-	-	TGTGCCAGCAGTTTAATCCGGGGGCTAGCGGAGACCCAGTACTTC	CASSLIRGLAETQYF
TRBV5-1	TRBJ2-7	-	TRBD2	TGCGCCAGCAGCTTGGGTTGGGGGCTAGCGGGATCCTACGAGCAGTACTTC	CASSLGWGLAGSYEQYF
TRBV6-6	TRBJ2-2	-	-	TGTGCCAGCCACTTAGCCGGGTCGAACACCGGGGAGCTGTTTTTT	CASHLAGSNTGELFF
TRBV28	TRBJ2-2	-	-	TGTGCCAGCAGTTCCTATATCTGGGGGGCGCCGAACACCGGGGAGCTGTTTTTT	CASSSYIWGAPNTGELFF
TRBV15	TRBJ1-3	-	-	TGTGCCACCAGCCTTTACGCAAACTCTGGAAACACCATATATTTT	CATSLYANSGNTIYF
TRBV9	TRBJ1-3	once	-	TGTGCCAGCAGCCCCGGGGGCACCATATATTTT	CASSPGGTIYF
TRBV27	TRBJ2-7	-	-	TGTGCCAGCAGCTCCGGGCCGTCCTACGAGCAGTACTTC	CASSSGPSYEQYF
TRBV6-1	TRBJ1-5	-	-	TGTGCCAGCAGTGAGCTTCTGGGGACCCAGCCCCAGCATTTT	CASSELLGTQPQHF
TRBV15	TRBJ2-7	-	-	TGTGCCACCAGCAGAGATACGATACAGGCCTACGAGCAGTACTTC	CATSRDTIQAYEQYF
TRBV25-1	TRBJ1-2	-	-	TGTGCCAGCAGTGAGTTGACGGACTATGGCTACACCTTC	CASSELTDYGYTF
TRBV29-1	TRBJ2-1	-	-	TGCAGCGTTGACGAGGGGCGGGGAGTGAATGAGCAGTTCTTC	CSVDEGRGVNEQFF
TRBV9	TRBJ1-4	-	TRBD1	TGTGCCAGCAGCGTAGAGGGGACAGGGTATGAAAAACTGTTTTTT	CASSVEGTGYEKLFF
TRBV29-1	TRBJ2-5	-	TRBD1	TGCAGTATGGTACAAAGGGACAGGGGACAAGAGACCCAGTACTTC	CSMVQRDRGQETQYF
TRBV19	TRBJ1-5	-	-	TGTGCCAGTAGTTCAAAGGCCTGGCCCAACGGTCAGCCCCAGCATTTT	CASSSKAWPNGQPQHF
TRBV4-1	TRBJ2-1	-	-	TGCGCCAGCAGCCAAGTAGGGGGGGATCTACTAGCGAAGCATGAGCAGTTCTTC	CASSQVGGDLLAKHEQFF
TRBV29-1	TRBJ1-1	-	TRBD1	TGCAGCGCGGGGGGAAACAGGGGGAACAAACTGAACACTGAAGCTTTCTTT	CSAGGNRGNKLNTEAFF
TRBV27	TRBJ2-7	-	TRBD2	TGTGCCAGCAGTTTAGCGGGACTAGCGGGAGCCTACGAGCAGTACTTC	CASSLAGLAGAYEQYF
TRBV4-2	TRBJ2-1	-	-	TGTGCCAGCAGCAGCAGGCTAGGAGACAATGAGCAGTTCTTC	CASSSRLGDNEQFF